This is a list of T cell receptor beta chains from one sample in a study of cytomegalovirus exposure and HLA in healthy donors. Assay: immunoSEQ multiplex PCR; the TCRdb copy retains only in-frame clones and omits some. The sample has around 61,000 clones, 80% to 95% seen once; the top ten hold approximately 5%. Sequencing was done on a sample of PBMCs. The receptors were gathered from a man younger than 35 in good health and CMV-seropositive. Each CDR3 is given with its conserved first and last residue. A D gene is named only where the DNA matches it firmly. Clone size is not always given. Where it is, it says once, few, many or a class for expanded clones.

clone size: -
V gene: TRBV6-5
J gene: TRBJ2-5
D gene: TRBD2
CDR3 protein: CASSYGGRGETQYF
CDR3 DNA: TGTGCCAGCAGCTACGGCGGGAGAGGAGAGACCCAGTACTTC

clone size: -
V gene: TRBV2
J gene: TRBJ2-5
D gene: TRBD2
CDR3 protein: CASRASGKGKTQYF
CDR3 DNA: TGTGCCAGCAGAGCTAGCGGGAAAGGAAAGACCCAGTACTTC

clone size: -
V gene: TRBV9
J gene: TRBJ2-7
D gene: TRBD2
CDR3 protein: CASSVGGSGAYEQYF
CDR3 DNA: TGTGCCAGCAGCGTAGGGGGTAGCGGGGCCTACGAGCAGTACTTC

clone size: -
V gene: TRBV5-1
J gene: TRBJ1-2
D gene: -
CDR3 protein: CASSLWTAPENYGYTF
CDR3 DNA: TGCGCCAGCAGCTTGTGGACAGCCCCGGAAAACTATGGCTACACCTTC

clone size: -
V gene: TRBV28
J gene: TRBJ2-7
D gene: TRBD1
CDR3 protein: CASGTGGAYEQYF
CDR3 DNA: TGTGCCAGCGGAACAGGGGGCGCTTACGAGCAGTACTTC

clone size: -
V gene: TRBV10-3
J gene: TRBJ1-1
D gene: -
CDR3 protein: CAISAPGNTEAFF
CDR3 DNA: TGTGCCATCAGCGCACCAGGGAACACTGAAGCTTTCTTT

clone size: -
V gene: TRBV5-1
J gene: TRBJ2-5
D gene: -
CDR3 protein: CASVAEGAETQYF
CDR3 DNA: TGCGCCAGCGTCGCGGAGGGGGCCGAGACCCAGTACTTC

clone size: -
V gene: TRBV6-4
J gene: TRBJ2-1
D gene: TRBD2
CDR3 protein: CASSDGGTSGDYNEQFF
CDR3 DNA: TGTGCCAGCAGTGACGGGGGGACTAGCGGGGATTACAATGAGCAGTTCTTC

clone size: -
V gene: TRBV4-1
J gene: TRBJ1-1
D gene: -
CDR3 protein: CASRSRGMNTEAFF
CDR3 DNA: TGCGCCAGCAGATCCAGGGGAATGAACACTGAAGCTTTCTTT

clone size: once
V gene: TRBV6-5
J gene: TRBJ1-3
D gene: -
CDR3 protein: CASSYAGASGNTIYF
CDR3 DNA: TGTGCCAGCAGTTACGCCGGAGCCTCTGGAAACACCATATATTTT

clone size: -
V gene: TRBV28
J gene: TRBJ2-3
D gene: -
CDR3 protein: CASSLELASDTQYF
CDR3 DNA: TGTGCCAGCAGTTTAGAGCTAGCTTCAGATACGCAGTATTTT

clone size: -
V gene: TRBV28
J gene: TRBJ2-7
D gene: -
CDR3 protein: CASSLVGGTSSYEQYF
CDR3 DNA: TGTGCCAGCAGTTTAGTGGGGGGGACAAGCTCCTACGAGCAGTACTTC

clone size: -
V gene: TRBV7-8
J gene: TRBJ1-3
D gene: TRBD1
CDR3 protein: CASSFGHRGTGNTIYF
CDR3 DNA: TGTGCCAGCAGCTTTGGACACAGGGGGACTGGAAACACCATATATTTT

clone size: -
V gene: TRBV19
J gene: TRBJ2-2
D gene: -
CDR3 protein: CASSARAGNGELFF
CDR3 DNA: TGTGCCAGTAGTGCACGGGCGGGGAACGGGGAGCTGTTTTTT

clone size: -
V gene: TRBV5-8
J gene: TRBJ2-3
D gene: TRBD2
CDR3 protein: CASSLTGGVAGTQYF
CDR3 DNA: TGTGCCAGCAGCCTGACGGGGGGGGTGGCGGGTACGCAGTATTTT

clone size: -
V gene: TRBV4-1
J gene: TRBJ2-2
D gene: TRBD2
CDR3 protein: CASRPGLAGGPATGELFF
CDR3 DNA: TGCGCCAGCAGGCCGGGACTAGCGGGAGGGCCGGCCACCGGGGAGCTGTTTTTT

clone size: -
V gene: TRBV30
J gene: TRBJ1-4
D gene: TRBD1
CDR3 protein: CAWSVGQGRIELFF
CDR3 DNA: TGTGCCTGGAGTGTGGGACAGGGGCGTATCGAACTGTTTTTT

clone size: -
V gene: TRBV7-6
J gene: TRBJ2-3
D gene: TRBD2
CDR3 protein: CASSIRPGLAKLTDTQYF
CDR3 DNA: TGTGCCAGCAGCATACGACCGGGACTAGCCAAACTAACCGATACGCAGTATTTT

clone size: -
V gene: TRBV10-3
J gene: TRBJ2-3
D gene: TRBD1
CDR3 protein: CAISVTGDERDTQYF
CDR3 DNA: TGTGCCATCAGTGTGACAGGGGACGAAAGAGATACGCAGTATTTT

clone size: -
V gene: TRBV6-1
J gene: TRBJ1-2
D gene: TRBD1
CDR3 protein: CASSGGQGALGYTF
CDR3 DNA: TGTGCCAGCAGTGGAGGACAGGGGGCGCTTGGCTACACCTTC

clone size: -
V gene: TRBV5-4
J gene: TRBJ2-1
D gene: TRBD1
CDR3 protein: CASSRTGQGYNEQFF
CDR3 DNA: TGTGCCAGCAGCCGAACGGGACAGGGTTACAATGAGCAGTTCTTC

clone size: few
V gene: TRBV19
J gene: TRBJ2-1
D gene: -
CDR3 protein: CASSFRGHHNEQFF
CDR3 DNA: TGTGCCAGTAGTTTTCGAGGGCACCACAATGAGCAGTTCTTC